The 12 T cell receptor beta chains reported below all come from one sample, sequenced in a study of shared clonotypes between healthy human individuals. Profiled with immunoSEQ multiplex PCR; TCRdb holds only in-frame clones, not every one. The sample consists of 2.3 million or so clones, 90% to 95% of them appearing once. The sequenced sample was naive CD4+ T cells from PBMCs. Subset defined: CD45RA+ positively selected. The receptors were gathered from a young man in good health. Some clones in this sample may be carry-over from other donors' samples.

This clone was seen only a few times. This chain joins TRBV7-2 and TRBJ1-1; unclear D gene. Germline-derived CDR1 and CDR2 are SGHTA and FQGNSA. This CDR3 region has 13 residues. V gave up 5 bases and J gave up 5 bases, with 12 bases separating them. CDR3 sequence reads: CASSPDLGTEAFF. CDR3 in DNA: TGTGCCAGCAGCCCCGACCTGGGGACTGAAGCTTTCTTT. The complete variable domain, with remaining parts taken from reference TRBV7-2 and TRBJ1-1, reads GAGVSQSPSNKVTEKGKDVELRCDPISGHTALYWYRQSLGQGLEFLIYFQGNSAPDKSGLPSDRFSAERTGGSVSTLTIQRTQQEDSAVYLCASSPDLGTEAFFGQGTRLTVV.

V gene TRBV27 combines with J gene TRBJ1-5; the D is unclear. Trimming took 6 bases from V and 3 from J, leaving 15 bases between them. CDR1 and CDR2 from the germline V gene are MNHEY and SMNVEV (reference sequence). The CDR3 is 15 residues long. CDR3 amino acids: CASRLLDSVNQPQHF. The DNA of the CDR3 is TGTGCCAGCAGACTACTGGACTCGGTCAATCAGCCCCAGCATTTT.

This clone was seen once. The CDR3 here is CASSFEFLGTGGNYGYTF. The CDR3 DNA reads TGTGCCAGCAGTTTTGAGTTCTTGGGGACAGGGGGCAACTATGGCTACACCTTC. The chain combines TRBV28 with TRBJ1-2, with 12 bases matching TRBD1. V was clipped by 3 bases and J by 2 bases; unmatched bases: 10. The CDR3 extends over 18 amino acids. CDR1 and CDR2 from the germline V gene are MDHEN and SYDVKM.

The V call is TRBV18, the J call TRBJ1-1; 10 bases align to TRBD1. V shed 4 bases, J shed 5 bases, and the junction held 7 bases outside the gene matches. The CDR3 consists of 15 residues. From germline, CDR1 is KGHSH and CDR2 LQKENI. The CDR3 DNA reads TGTGCCAGCTCACTACTAGACAGGGGGCAGACTGAAGCTTTCTTT. Amino acid sequence: CASSLLDRGQTEAFF. The full variable domain, its missing parts supplied by reference TRBV18 and TRBJ1-1, is NAGVMQNPRHLVRRRGQEARLRCSPMKGHSHVYWYRQLPEEGLKFMVYLQKENIIDESGMPKERFSAEFPKEGPSILRIQQVVRGDSAAYFCASSLLDRGQTEAFFGQGTRLTVV.

The V call is TRBV5-1, the J call TRBJ2-5, with TRBD2 identical over 10 bases. Germline CDR1 SGHRS, CDR2 YFSETQ. The CDR3 spans 15 residues. Trimming cost V 2 bases and J 2 bases; bases outside gene matches: 3. The chain's CDR3 is CASSFGLAAQETQYF. In DNA form, the CDR3 reads TGCGCCAGCAGCTTCGGACTAGCGGCTCAAGAGACCCAGTACTTC.

The chain employs TRBV27 and TRBJ1-3; 7 positions match TRBD1. CDR3 size: 16 residues. Unmatched junction bases numbered 7, after V lost 3 bases and J lost 2 bases. Looked up from germline, CDR1 is MNHEY and CDR2 is SMNVEV (reference sequence). The CDR3 loop is CASSFMGGTAGNTIYF. DNA for the CDR3: TGTGCCAGCAGTTTCATGGGGGGGACAGCTGGAAACACCATATATTTT.

This chain joins TRBV28 and TRBJ2-4; the match to TRBD2 covers 12 bases. With 7 bases clipped from V and 2 bases from J, the junction kept 24 bases outside the gene matches. From germline, CDR1 is MDHEN and CDR2 SYDVKM. The CDR3 covers 22 residues. CDR3 protein: CASNRRRTSGTPPGGTKNIQYF. CDR3 bases: TGTGCCAGCAACCGAAGGCGGACTAGCGGGACCCCCCCGGGAGGGACCAAAAACATTCAGTACTTC.

The gene calls are TRBV15 and TRBJ2-2; 11 nucleotides align to TRBD2. CDR1 LNHNV and CDR2 YYDKDF come from the germline V gene (reference sequence). The CDR3 totals 16 residues. V trimming: 2 bases; J trimming: 5 bases; junction bases outside the gene matches: 4. CDR3 region: CATSRRTSGWTGELFF. The CDR3 DNA sequence: TGTGCCACCAGCAGAAGGACTAGCGGGTGGACCGGGGAGCTGTTTTTT.

The chain has TRBV28 and TRBJ2-1; D remains ambiguous. The V gene lost 6 bases and the J gene lost 5 bases, with 20 bases spanning the gap. CDR3 length: 16 amino acids. Germline V CDR1 and CDR2: MDHEN, SYDVKM. CDR3 DNA: TGTGCCAGCAGCCCTTTTGTGAAGGGTGCGGACAATGAGCAGTTCTTC. Translated, it gives CASSPFVKGADNEQFF.

In its sample, this clone was seen a few times. The chain links TRBV6-1 to TRBJ1-3; 8 positions agree with TRBD1. Germline values: CDR1 MNHNS, CDR2 SASEGT. The CDR3 has 15 residues. J was trimmed by 3 bases and V by 6 bases; bases with no gene match: 7. The CDR3 coding sequence is TGTGCCAGCAGCCTAGGACAGGGAATTGGAAACACCATATATTTT. Translated: CASSLGQGIGNTIYF.

The rearrangement links TRBV28 to TRBJ1-2, with a weak D call TRBD1 (6 bases). CDR1 MDHEN and CDR2 SYDVKM come from the germline V gene. The CDR3 runs to 13 residues. V was trimmed by 6 bases and J by 6 bases, leaving 14 bases between them. The CDR3 loop is CASSDGQPDGYTF. In DNA form, the CDR3 reads TGTGCCAGCAGCGACGGACAGCCCGATGGCTACACCTTC.

The rearrangement uses TRBV5-5 and TRBJ1-2, with D maybe TRBD1 (5 bases). Trimming took off 4 bases at V and 2 bases at J, with 24 bases between the two ends. The germline V gene encodes CDR1 SGHKS and CDR2 YYEKEE (reference sequence). This CDR3 region has 18 residues. The DNA of the CDR3 is TGTGCCAGCAGCACAGAACCGAGACAGCTCCGCCGCAACTATGGCTACACCTTC. Its protein is CASSTEPRQLRRNYGYTF.